Here is one T cell receptor beta chain with its context. The sample holds many counts of this clone. There is no known antigen for this receptor. This is a murine receptor, so its gene nomenclature and germline sequences are mouse based. With the read ending 4 residues before the CDR3 end, the germline J gene is used to fill in that end. The same CDR3 can be traced to other DNA sequences in this sample. Cells from pooled mouse cutaneous lymph nodes were stained for CD4, CD8alpha, NKG2D, NKG2ACE and other markers and then sorted on a BD Influx. Library preparation employed the immunoSEQ multiplex PCR assay. To provide template for TCR sequencing, every sample had RNA extracted and reverse transcribed into cDNA. First-strand cDNA was synthesized using SuperScript III with a 2:1 mix of oligo-dT and random hexamers. Amplification bias was assessed with a synthetic immune receptor repertoire, and residual bias was removed computationally. Sequencing of the libraries was done on Illumina HiSeq with 60 bp reads that cover the CDR3, reading from J toward V. The study's own analysis went as follows. Raw reads were preprocessed to remove errors, and CDR3 was defined by IMGT conventions from the conserved cysteine to phenylalanine. Clonality was calculated as 1 minus Shannon entropy normalized by log2 of the number of productive unique TCRs. CD4 or CD8 identity of scalp clones was inferred by cross-referencing scalp TCRbeta sequences with sorted blood CD4 and CD8 repertoires. As stored in TCRdb, this immuneACCESS dataset retains in-frame rearrangements with V and J assigned. A fraction of the clones does not appear; measured against another copy, unresolved V genes explain less than half of the discrepancy, and the remainder lacks a known reason. Clone size and V and J calls were adopted from that table, with D and trimming inferred from the DNA. With about 270,000 clones recorded, this sample contains no clone counted only once. The ten largest clones take up 1.2% of the sample.

Trimming takes 2 bases from V and 0 bases from J, and the germline ends sit 7 bases apart. The CDR1 and CDR2 encoded by the germline V gene are MNHDT and YYDKIL. The CDR3 numbers 14 residues from cysteine through phenylalanine. Only the CDR3 bases that were read are kept: 30 of them, in frame from base 1. The record originates from a study of CD8+ T cells in alopecia areata (dated by TCRdb to 2016 to 2019). Context from the whole study: Skin from C3H/HeJ donors with spontaneous alopecia (about 6-13 months old) was grafted onto female C3H/HeJ recipients aged about 6-10 weeks. The study used high-throughput TCRbeta sequencing to examine T cell clonal expansion in alopecia areata, in both the C3H/HeJ mouse model and human patients. Scalp clonality was compared among normal scalp (n=4), patchy alopecia areata scalp (n=8), and alopecia totalis/universalis scalp (n=8). The RNA source kit depended on sample type: the PAXgene miRNA kit for fixed scalp, the miRNeasy kit for PBMCs, and the RNeasy kit for mouse skin. Amplification of TCRbeta CDR3 regions was done by immunoSEQ multiplex PCR using 35 Vbeta forward primers and 13 Jbeta reverse primers. In humans, TCRbeta sequencing was performed on scalp tissue and on sorted CD4+ and CD8+ peripheral blood T cells from healthy controls and from patients with patchy or totalis/universalis alopecia areata. Study-wide conclusions, independent of this receptor: Resident alphabeta T cells in normal human skin are also sequenced, complicating scalp TCR repertoire analysis, unlike mouse skin dominated by gammadelta T cells. Shared TCR sequences between patients were less evident than in mice, which may be partly attributable to HLA diversity in the patient population. Compared with normal scalp, lesional scalp had higher clonality and more expanded CD8+ clones, particularly in alopecia totalis/universalis, a pattern that suggests antigenic drive.

The material sequenced was CD4+ T cells sorted from a lymph node. This clonotype was obtained from a C3H/HeJ mouse with alopecia areata. The haplotype of this strain at the MHC is H2-k. The sequence joins TRBV17 to TRBJ1-2; D gene: possibly TRBD1, on 5 matching bases. CDR3 DNA (partial): TGTGCTAGCAGTAGACAGGGCCCAAACTCC. It translates to CASSRQGPNS. The CDR3 as a whole reads CASSRQGPNSDYTF.